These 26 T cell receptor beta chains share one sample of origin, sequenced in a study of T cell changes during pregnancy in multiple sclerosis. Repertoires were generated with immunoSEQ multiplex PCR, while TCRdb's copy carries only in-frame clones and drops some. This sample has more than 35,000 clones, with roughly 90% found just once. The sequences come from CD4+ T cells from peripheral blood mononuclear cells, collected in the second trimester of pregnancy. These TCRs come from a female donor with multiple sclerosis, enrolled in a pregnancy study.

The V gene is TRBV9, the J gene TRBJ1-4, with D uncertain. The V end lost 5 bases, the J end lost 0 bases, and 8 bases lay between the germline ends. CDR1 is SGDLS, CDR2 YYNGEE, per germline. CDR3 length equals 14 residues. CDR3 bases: TGTGCCAGCAGTATACACGCAACTAATGAAAAACTGTTTTTT. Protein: CASSIHATNEKLFF.

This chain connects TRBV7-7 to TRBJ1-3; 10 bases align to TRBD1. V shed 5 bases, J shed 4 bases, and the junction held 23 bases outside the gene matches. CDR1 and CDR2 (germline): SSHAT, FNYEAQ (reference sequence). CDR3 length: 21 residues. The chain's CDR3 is CASSPPTGTGAIRGFGNTIYF. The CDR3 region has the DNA TGTGCCAGCAGCCCCCCCACCGGGACAGGGGCCATTCGGGGGTTCGGAAACACCATATATTTT.

The CDR3 spells CASSLQYWRGNEQFF. In nucleotides, the CDR3 is TGTGCCAGCAGCTTACAGTATTGGCGGGGCAATGAGCAGTTCTTC. This chain uses TRBV11-1 with TRBJ2-1, with TRBD2 as a possible D gene (6 bases). This CDR3 spans 15 amino acids. Germline V gene sequence: CDR1 SGHAT, CDR2 FQDESV (reference sequence). Trimming left V 2 bases short and J 6 bases short, with 14 bases between.

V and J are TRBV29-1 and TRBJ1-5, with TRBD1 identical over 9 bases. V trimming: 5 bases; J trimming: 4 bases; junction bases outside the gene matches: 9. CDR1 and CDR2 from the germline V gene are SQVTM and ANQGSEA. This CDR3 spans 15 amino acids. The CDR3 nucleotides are TGCAGCGTTTCCGAAACAGGGGGCTGGAATCAGCCCCAGCATTTT. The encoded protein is CSVSETGGWNQPQHF.

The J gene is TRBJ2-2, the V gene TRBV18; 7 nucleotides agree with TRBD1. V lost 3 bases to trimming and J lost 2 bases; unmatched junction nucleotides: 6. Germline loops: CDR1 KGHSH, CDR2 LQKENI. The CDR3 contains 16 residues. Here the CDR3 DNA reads TGTGCCAGCTCACCCACAGGGGAGATAAACACCGGGGAGCTGTTTTTT. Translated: CASSPTGEINTGELFF.

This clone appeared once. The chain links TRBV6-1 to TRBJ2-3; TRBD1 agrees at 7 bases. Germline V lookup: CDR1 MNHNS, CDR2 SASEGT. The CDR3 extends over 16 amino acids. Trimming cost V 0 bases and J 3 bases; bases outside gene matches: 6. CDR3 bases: TGTGCCAGCAGTGAAGCGAGGGGGCCTGGGACAGATACGCAGTATTTT. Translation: CASSEARGPGTDTQYF.

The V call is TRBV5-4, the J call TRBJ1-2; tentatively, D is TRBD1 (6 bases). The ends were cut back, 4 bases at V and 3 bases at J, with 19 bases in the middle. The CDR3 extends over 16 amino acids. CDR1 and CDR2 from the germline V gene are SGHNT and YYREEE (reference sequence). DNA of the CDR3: TGTGCCAGCAGCCCGGGGGGGGGCCTGTTTTACTATGGCTACACCTTC. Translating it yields CASSPGGGLFYYGYTF.

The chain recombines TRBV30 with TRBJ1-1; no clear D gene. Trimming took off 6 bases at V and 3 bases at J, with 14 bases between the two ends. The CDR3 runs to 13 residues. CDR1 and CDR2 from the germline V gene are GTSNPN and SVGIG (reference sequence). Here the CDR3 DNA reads TGTGCCTGTGAGGACTGGAGTCACACTGAAGCTTTCTTT. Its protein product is CACEDWSHTEAFF.

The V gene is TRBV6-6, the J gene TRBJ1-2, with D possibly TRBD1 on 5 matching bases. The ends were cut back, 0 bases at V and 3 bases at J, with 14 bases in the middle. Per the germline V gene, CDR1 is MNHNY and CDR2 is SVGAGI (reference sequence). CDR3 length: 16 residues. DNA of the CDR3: TGTGCCAGCAGTTACTCGTACAAGGGGTCGGACTATGGCTACACCTTC. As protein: CASSYSYKGSDYGYTF.

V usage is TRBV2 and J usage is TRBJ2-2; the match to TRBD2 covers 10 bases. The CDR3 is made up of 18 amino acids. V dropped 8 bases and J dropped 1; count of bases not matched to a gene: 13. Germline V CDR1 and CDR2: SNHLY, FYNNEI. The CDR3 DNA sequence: TGTGCCAGCTCCCCGGAGGGTAGCGGGAGGAGGAACACCGGGGAGCTGTTTTTT. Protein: CASSPEGSGRRNTGELFF.

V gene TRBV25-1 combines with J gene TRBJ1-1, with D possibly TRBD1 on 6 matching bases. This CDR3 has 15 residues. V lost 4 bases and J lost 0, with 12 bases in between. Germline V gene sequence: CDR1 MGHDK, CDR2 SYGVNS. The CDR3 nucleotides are TGTGCCAGCAGTGTTACAGGGAGGGTGAACACTGAAGCTTTCTTT. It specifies CASSVTGRVNTEAFF.

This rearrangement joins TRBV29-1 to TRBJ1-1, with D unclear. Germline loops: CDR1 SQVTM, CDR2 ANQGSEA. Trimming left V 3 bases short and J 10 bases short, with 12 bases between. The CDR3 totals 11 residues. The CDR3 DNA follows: TGCAGCGTTGAGATAGCGTGGGCAGCTTTCTTT. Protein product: CSVEIAWAAFF.

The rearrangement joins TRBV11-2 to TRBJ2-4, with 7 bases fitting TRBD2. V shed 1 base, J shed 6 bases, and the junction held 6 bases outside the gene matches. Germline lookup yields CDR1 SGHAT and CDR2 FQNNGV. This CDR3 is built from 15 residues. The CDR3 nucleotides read TGTGCCAGCAGCTTAGTTTGGGGGGGAGCAAACATTCAGTACTTC. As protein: CASSLVWGGANIQYF.

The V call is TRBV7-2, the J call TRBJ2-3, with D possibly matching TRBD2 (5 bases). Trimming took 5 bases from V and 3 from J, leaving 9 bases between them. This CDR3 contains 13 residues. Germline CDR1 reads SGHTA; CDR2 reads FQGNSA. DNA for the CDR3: TGTGCCAGCAGCGCGGACTGGACAGATACGCAGTATTTT. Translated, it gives CASSADWTDTQYF.

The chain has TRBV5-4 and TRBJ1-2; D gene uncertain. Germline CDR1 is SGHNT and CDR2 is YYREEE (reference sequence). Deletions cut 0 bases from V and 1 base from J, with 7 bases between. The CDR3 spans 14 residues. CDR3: CASSLGLDNYGYTF. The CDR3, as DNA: TGTGCCAGCAGCTTGGGCTTAGATAACTATGGCTACACCTTC.

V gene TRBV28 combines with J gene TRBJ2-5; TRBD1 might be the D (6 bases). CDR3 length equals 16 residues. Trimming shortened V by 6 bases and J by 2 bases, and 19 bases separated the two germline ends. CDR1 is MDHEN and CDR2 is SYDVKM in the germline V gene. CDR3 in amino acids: CASSSGAGVTQETQYF. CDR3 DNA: TGTGCCAGCAGCTCTGGGGCAGGGGTCACGCAAGAGACCCAGTACTTC.

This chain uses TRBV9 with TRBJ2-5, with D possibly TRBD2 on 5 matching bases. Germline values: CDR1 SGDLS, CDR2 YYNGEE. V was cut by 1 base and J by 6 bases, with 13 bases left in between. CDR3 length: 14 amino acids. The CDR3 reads CASSVHEGVKTQYF. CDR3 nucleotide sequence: TGTGCCAGCAGCGTACACGAGGGTGTGAAGACCCAGTACTTC.

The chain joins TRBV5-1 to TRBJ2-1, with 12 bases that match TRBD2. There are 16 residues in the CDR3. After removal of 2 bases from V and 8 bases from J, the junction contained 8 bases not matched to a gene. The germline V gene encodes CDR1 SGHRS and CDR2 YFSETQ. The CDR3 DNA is TGCGCCAGCAGCTTTCTAACTAGCGGGGGGATGGATGAGCAGTTCTTC. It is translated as CASSFLTSGGMDEQFF.

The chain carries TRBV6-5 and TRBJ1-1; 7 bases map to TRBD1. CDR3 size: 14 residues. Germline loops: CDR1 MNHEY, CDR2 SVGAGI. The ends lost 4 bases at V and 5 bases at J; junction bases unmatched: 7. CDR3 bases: TGTGCCAGCAGTTTTACAGGGGAACGGACTGAAGCTTTCTTT. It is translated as CASSFTGERTEAFF.

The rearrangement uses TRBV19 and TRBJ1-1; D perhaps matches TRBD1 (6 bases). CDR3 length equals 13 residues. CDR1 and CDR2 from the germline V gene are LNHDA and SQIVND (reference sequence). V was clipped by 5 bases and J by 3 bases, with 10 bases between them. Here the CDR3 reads CASSENRDTEAFF. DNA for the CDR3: TGTGCCAGTAGTGAGAACAGGGACACTGAAGCTTTCTTT.

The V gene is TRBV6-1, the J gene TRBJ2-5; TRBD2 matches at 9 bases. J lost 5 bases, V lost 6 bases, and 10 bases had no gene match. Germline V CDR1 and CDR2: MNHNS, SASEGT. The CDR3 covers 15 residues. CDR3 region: CASRALAGGPETQYF. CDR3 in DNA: TGTGCCAGCAGGGCCCTGGCGGGGGGGCCGGAGACCCAGTACTTC.

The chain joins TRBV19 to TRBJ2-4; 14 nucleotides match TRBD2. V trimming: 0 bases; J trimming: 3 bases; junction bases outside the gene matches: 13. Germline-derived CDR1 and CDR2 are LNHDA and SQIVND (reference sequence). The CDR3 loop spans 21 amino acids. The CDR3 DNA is TGTGCCAGTAGTATAGAGGTACCGGGACTAGCGGGAGCCCATGACAAAAACATTCAGTACTTC. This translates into CASSIEVPGLAGAHDKNIQYF.

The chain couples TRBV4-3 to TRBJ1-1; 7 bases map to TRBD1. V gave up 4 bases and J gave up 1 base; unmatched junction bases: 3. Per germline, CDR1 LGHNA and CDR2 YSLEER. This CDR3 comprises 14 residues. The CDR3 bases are TGCGCCAGCAGCCCCCGGACAGGGAACACTGAAGCTTTCTTT. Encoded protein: CASSPRTGNTEAFF.

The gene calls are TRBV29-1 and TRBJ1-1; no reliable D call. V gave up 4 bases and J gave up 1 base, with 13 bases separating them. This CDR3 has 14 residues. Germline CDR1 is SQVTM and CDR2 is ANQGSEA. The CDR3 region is CSVVSTAGNTEAFF. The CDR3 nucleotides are TGCAGCGTTGTTTCAACAGCGGGGAACACTGAAGCTTTCTTT. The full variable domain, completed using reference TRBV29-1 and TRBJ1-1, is SAVISQKPSRDICQRGTSLTIQCQVDSQVTMMFWYRQQPGQSLTLIATANQGSEATYESGFVIDKFPISRPNLTFSTLTVSNMSPEDSSIYLCSVVSTAGNTEAFFGQGTRLTVV.

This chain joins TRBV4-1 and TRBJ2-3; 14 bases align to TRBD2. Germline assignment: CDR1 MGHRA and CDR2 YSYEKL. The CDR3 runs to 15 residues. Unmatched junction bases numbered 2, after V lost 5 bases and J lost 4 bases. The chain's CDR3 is CASSSGLAGADTQYF. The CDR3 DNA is TGCGCCAGCAGCTCGGGACTAGCGGGAGCAGATACGCAGTATTTT.

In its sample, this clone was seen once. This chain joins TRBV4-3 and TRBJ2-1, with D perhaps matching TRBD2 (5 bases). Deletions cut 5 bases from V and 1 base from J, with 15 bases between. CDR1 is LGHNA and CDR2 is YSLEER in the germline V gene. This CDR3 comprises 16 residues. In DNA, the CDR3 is TGCGCCAGCAGCAGCAGCCTAGCAGCATCCTACAATGAGCAGTTCTTC. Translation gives CASSSSLAASYNEQFF.